These 18 T cell receptor beta chains originate from one sample sequenced in a study of cytomegalovirus exposure and HLA in healthy donors. Here immunoSEQ multiplex PCR was the method, and the copy in TCRdb shows in-frame clones only, minus some. Of about 65,000 clones in the sample, approximately 90% are singletons; the top ten hold roughly 1.3%. Sample: PBMCs. Receptor source: a woman aged 18-29 years in good health and CMV-seronegative.

This chain links TRBV5-1 with TRBJ2-7, with a tentative D call TRBD2 (6 bases). Trimming pared 1 base from V and 0 bases from J, leaving 8 bases between. Per the germline V gene, CDR1 is SGHRS and CDR2 is YFSETQ. The CDR3 runs 14 residues. The CDR3 DNA sequence: TGCGCCAGCAGCTTGACCGGGAGCTCCTACGAGCAGTACTTC. This sequence encodes CASSLTGSSYEQYF. Together with reference TRBV5-1 and TRBJ2-7, the CDR3 gives the full variable domain: KAGVTQTPRYLIKTRGQQVTLSCSPISGHRSVSWYQQTPGQGLQFLFEYFSETQRNKGNFPGRFSGRQFSNSRSEMNVSTLELGDSALYLCASSLTGSSYEQYFGPGTRLTVT.

The rearrangement links TRBV7-9 to TRBJ2-2; 7 bases map to TRBD1. The CDR3 length is 14 residues. The germline V gene encodes CDR1 SEHNR and CDR2 FQNEAQ (reference sequence). After removal of 8 bases from V and 1 base from J, the junction contained 4 bases not matched to a gene. Written as DNA, the CDR3 is TGTGCCAGCTCTGGACAGGAGAACACCGGGGAGCTGTTTTTT. It is translated as CASSGQENTGELFF.

Only one count was recorded for this clone. V usage is TRBV27 and J usage is TRBJ2-2; TRBD2 agrees at 15 bases. With V trimmed by 8 bases and J by 0 bases, 4 bases remained unmatched. Germline assignment: CDR1 MNHEY and CDR2 SMNVEV (reference sequence). The CDR3 length is 17 residues. CDR3 residues: CASSGLAGGTNTGELFF. The CDR3 nucleotides are TGTGCCAGCTCGGGACTAGCGGGGGGAACGAACACCGGGGAGCTGTTTTTT.

V is TRBV4-1 and J is TRBJ2-5; TRBD2 matches at 9 bases. Germline V gives CDR1 MGHRA, CDR2 YSYEKL. CDR3 length: 15 residues. V lost 3 bases and J lost 1; bases outside the gene matches: 3. As DNA, the CDR3 is TGCGCCAGCAGCCACGTACTAGCGGGCCAAGAGACCCAGTACTTC. Protein product: CASSHVLAGQETQYF.

This sequence joins TRBV6-1 and TRBJ2-7; 7 bases are shared with TRBD2. Germline CDR1 and CDR2: MNHNS and SASEGT. The V gene end was trimmed by 6 bases and the J gene end by 4 bases; junction bases not matched to a gene: 9. CDR3 length: 14 residues. This chain's CDR3 is CASSIRGGGYEQYF. In nucleotides, the CDR3 is TGTGCCAGCAGCATAAGGGGCGGGGGTTACGAGCAGTACTTC.

V gene TRBV5-1 combines with J gene TRBJ2-7; unclear D gene. The germline CDR1 and CDR2 sequences are SGHRS and YFSETQ. This CDR3 spans 13 amino acids. The ends were cut back, 3 bases at V and 0 bases at J, with 7 bases in the middle. DNA for the CDR3: TGCGCCAGCAGCTCCACCAGCTCCTACGAGCAGTACTTC. It yields the protein CASSSTSSYEQYF.

The chain has TRBV7-9 and TRBJ1-2; D gene ambiguous. The CDR3 consists of 13 residues. V lost 5 bases and J 1 base, leaving 8 bases between the germline ends. Germline V gene data show CDR1 as SEHNR and CDR2 as FQNEAQ (reference sequence). The CDR3 nucleotides are TGTGCCAGCAGCCGGTCGCATAACTATGGCTACACCTTC. Its protein product is CASSRSHNYGYTF.

The chain joins TRBV13 to TRBJ2-1, with TRBD2 identical over 13 bases. This CDR3 has 17 amino acids. Germline values: CDR1 PRHDT, CDR2 FYEKMQ (reference sequence). Trimming removed 6 bases from V and 3 bases from J; junction bases left unmatched: 8. CDR3 in amino acids: CASSRFGTSGNYNEQFF. In DNA, the CDR3 is TGTGCCAGCAGTCGATTCGGGACTAGCGGGAACTACAATGAGCAGTTCTTC. The full variable domain, its missing parts supplied by reference TRBV13 and TRBJ2-1, is AAGVIQSPRHLIKEKRETATLKCYPIPRHDTVYWYQQGPGQDPQFLISFYEKMQSDKGSIPDRFSAQQFSDYHSELNMSSLELGDSALYFCASSRFGTSGNYNEQFFGPGTRLTVL.

The rearrangement links TRBV9 to TRBJ1-1; no reliable D call. Trimming removed 3 bases from V and 7 bases from J, with 10 bases in between. Looked up from germline, CDR1 is SGDLS and CDR2 is YYNGEE. The CDR3 is 12 residues long. Here the CDR3 DNA reads TGTGCCAGCAGCGGGGCCTTCGGTGAAGCTTTCTTT. Amino acids: CASSGAFGEAFF.

This clone has only one observation. V and J are TRBV28 and TRBJ2-7, with D unresolved. The germline V and J ends were trimmed by 5 bases and 2 bases, with 7 bases remaining between them. This CDR3 has 12 amino acids. Germline V gene sequence: CDR1 MDHEN, CDR2 SYDVKM. The CDR3 reads CASSQPAYEQYF. DNA for the CDR3: TGTGCCAGCAGTCAACCGGCCTACGAGCAGTACTTC.

The J gene is TRBJ1-1, the V gene TRBV7-6; tentatively, D is TRBD1 (6 bases). The CDR3 covers 13 residues. V was shortened by 5 bases and J by 5 bases, with 12 bases between the two germline ends. From germline, CDR1 is SGHVS and CDR2 FNYEAQ. The CDR3 loop is CASSATGFTEAFF. The CDR3 bases are TGTGCCAGCAGCGCAACAGGGTTTACTGAAGCTTTCTTT.

The rearrangement joins TRBV6-5 to TRBJ2-2; D possibly corresponds to TRBD1 (6 bases). This CDR3 is built from 14 residues. The V end was cut by 7 bases, the J end by 7 bases, with 16 bases between. Germline-derived CDR1 and CDR2 are MNHEY and SVGAGI. The CDR3 nucleotides read TGTGCCAGCACCCACAGGGAGTCCGGCGGGGAGCTGTTTTTT. Translated, it gives CASTHRESGGELFF.

The chain employs TRBV4-2 and TRBJ1-2, with TRBD1 identical over 8 bases. The length of the CDR3 is 15 residues. With 3 bases clipped from V and 4 bases from J, the junction kept 7 bases outside the gene matches. The germline CDR1 and CDR2 sequences are LGHNA and YNFKEQ. CDR3 sequence reads: CASSQSGQDVYGYTF. The CDR3 nucleotides read TGTGCCAGCAGCCAGTCGGGACAGGACGTCTATGGCTACACCTTC.

The chain employs TRBV30 and TRBJ2-5; D is unclear. This CDR3 region has 13 residues. Trimming took 2 bases from V and 1 from J, leaving 8 bases between them. CDR1 is GTSNPN, CDR2 SVGIG, per germline (reference sequence). The CDR3 DNA reads TGTGCCTGGAGTTCGGGTGTCCAAGAGACCCAGTACTTC. Protein product: CAWSSGVQETQYF.

The chain employs TRBV9 and TRBJ1-2; the D gene is possibly TRBD1 (6 bases). Per the germline V gene, CDR1 is SGDLS and CDR2 is YYNGEE. This CDR3 is built from 10 residues. The V gene lost 8 bases and the J gene lost 10 bases, with 12 bases spanning the gap. The CDR3 region has the DNA TGTGCCAGAGGCGGGGGACACTACACCTTC. It specifies CARGGGHYTF. Full variable domain (missing parts from reference TRBV9 and TRBJ1-2): DSGVTQTPKHLITATGQRVTLRCSPRSGDLSVYWYQQSLDQGLQFLIQYYNGEERAKGNILERFSAQQFPDLHSELNLSSLELGDSALYFCARGGGHYTFGSGTRLTVV.

This rearrangement joins TRBV11-2 to TRBJ2-3; 7 nucleotides agree with TRBD1. The J segment lost 4 bases and the V segment lost 1 base, leaving 5 bases of the junction unmatched. CDR3 length: 15 amino acids. CDR1 is SGHAT and CDR2 is FQNNGV in the germline V gene. The CDR3 spells CASSLGTGPADTQYF. The CDR3 DNA sequence: TGTGCCAGCAGCTTAGGGACAGGTCCAGCAGATACGCAGTATTTT.

The V call is TRBV6-1, the J call TRBJ2-3; 8 bases are a match to TRBD1. Looked up from germline, CDR1 is MNHNS and CDR2 is SASEGT. There are 14 residues in the CDR3. V gave up 2 bases and J gave up 6 bases; unmatched junction bases: 4. The CDR3 DNA reads TGTGCCAGCAGTGAAAGGGGGGACAGGGATACGCAGTATTTT. As protein: CASSERGDRDTQYF.

This clone was counted a single time. Other DNA sequences within the sample encode an identical CDR3. This chain links TRBV28 with TRBJ1-1; D call uncertain. The CDR3 has 13 amino acids. The V end lost 5 bases, the J end lost 5 bases, and 12 bases lay between the germline ends. CDR1 is MDHEN, CDR2 SYDVKM, per germline. The CDR3 sequence is CASSPTGVTEAFF. The CDR3 DNA reads as TGTGCCAGCAGTCCGACCGGGGTAACTGAAGCTTTCTTT.